This T cell receptor (beta chain) was recorded in a study of vaccination effects on CD4 cells after COVID-19. Before any sequencing was done, the ViraFEST assay used viral peptide pools to expand antigen-specific CD4+ T cells. After more than 9 days in culture, the CD4+ T cells were isolated. Vaccine recipients, nucleocapsid antibody negative, had no prior SARS-CoV-2 infection. Cultures got half-medium changes with IL-2 on days 3 and 7. Data came from immunoSEQ multiplex PCR; TCRdb stores just in-frame clones and leaves some out. This table has about 22,000 clones, about three quarters appearing once. The V and J ends lost 2 bases and 0 bases, in that order; junction bases with no gene match: 5. Germline loops: CDR1 MNHEY, CDR2 SVGEGT. The CDR3 loop spans 17 amino acids. Points from the study as a whole: Only a single clone (1 of 255 vaccine-induced clones in healthy vaccinees) cross-reacted with common cold coronaviruses. Late in the post-vaccination period, infection-induced and vaccine-induced clones underwent marked clonal contraction.

As to this clone: Its specificity is unknown.

The source of this sequence is a human donor who received a COVID-19 vaccine. The V call is TRBV6-2 or TRBV6-3, the J call TRBJ2-7; 12 nucleotides match TRBD2. This material consisted of CD4+ T cells from PBMCs cultured with HCoV-229E spike peptides, taken before COVID-19 vaccination. Here the CDR3 DNA reads TGTGCCAGCAGTTACCTCCGGACTAGCGGGGCCTCCTACGAGCAGTACTTC. Amino acids: CASSYLRTSGASYEQYF.